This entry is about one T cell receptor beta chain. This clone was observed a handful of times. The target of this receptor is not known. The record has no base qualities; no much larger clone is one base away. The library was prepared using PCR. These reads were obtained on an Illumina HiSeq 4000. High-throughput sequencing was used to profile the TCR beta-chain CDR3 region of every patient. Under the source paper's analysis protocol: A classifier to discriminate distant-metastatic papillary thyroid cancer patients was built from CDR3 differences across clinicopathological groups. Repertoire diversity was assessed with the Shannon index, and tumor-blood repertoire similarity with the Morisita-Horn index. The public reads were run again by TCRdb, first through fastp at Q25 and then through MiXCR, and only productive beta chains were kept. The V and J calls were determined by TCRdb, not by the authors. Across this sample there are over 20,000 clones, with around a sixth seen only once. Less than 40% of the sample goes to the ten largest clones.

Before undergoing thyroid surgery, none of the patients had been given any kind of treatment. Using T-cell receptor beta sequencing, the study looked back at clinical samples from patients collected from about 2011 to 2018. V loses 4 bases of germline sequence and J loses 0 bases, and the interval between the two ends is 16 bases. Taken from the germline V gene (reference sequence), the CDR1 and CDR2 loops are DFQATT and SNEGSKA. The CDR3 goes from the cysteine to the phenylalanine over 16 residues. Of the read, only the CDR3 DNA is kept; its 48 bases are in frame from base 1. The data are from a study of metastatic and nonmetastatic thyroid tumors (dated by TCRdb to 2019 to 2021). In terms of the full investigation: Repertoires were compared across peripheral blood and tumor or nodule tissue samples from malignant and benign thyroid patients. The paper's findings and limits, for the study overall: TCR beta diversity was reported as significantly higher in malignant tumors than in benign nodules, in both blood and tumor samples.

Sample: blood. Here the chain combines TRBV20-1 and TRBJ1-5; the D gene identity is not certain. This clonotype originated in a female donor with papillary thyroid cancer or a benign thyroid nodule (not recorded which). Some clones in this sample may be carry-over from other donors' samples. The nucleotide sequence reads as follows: TGCAGTGCTACCTGTACTCATACCTATAGCAATCAGCCCCAGCATTTT. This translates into CSATCTHTYSNQPQHF.